These 16 T cell receptor beta chains were sequenced from one sample in a study of blood T cell repertoires in COVID-19 (dated by TCRdb to about 2020). The library was made by the immunoSEQ multiplex PCR assay. TCRdb took this table from immuneACCESS and kept in-frame rearrangements with V and J called. Such tables lack part of the clones; where checked against another copy, unresolved V genes explain under half of the gap, and the rest is unexplained. This sample comprises some 130,000 clones, just over 75% of them detected only once. Approximately 11% of the sample goes to the ten largest clones. Material for sequencing was peripheral blood. These receptors originate from a human donor in a cohort sampled during active COVID-19.

The chain carries TRBV15 and TRBJ1-1, with 8 positions matching TRBD1. Germline V gives CDR1 LNHNV, CDR2 YYDKDF (reference sequence). V lost 2 bases, J lost 4 bases, and 3 bases stayed unmatched. The CDR3 extends over 14 amino acids. This CDR3 is CATSRTTGGTEAFF. For the CDR3, the DNA is TGTGCCACCAGCAGAACCACAGGGGGCACTGAAGCTTTCTTT.

The chain employs TRBV28 and TRBJ2-7, with a weak D call TRBD1 (5 bases). CDR3 length: 15 amino acids. Germline V gene data show CDR1 as MDHEN and CDR2 as SYDVKM. V lost 11 bases to trimming and J lost 7 bases, with 27 bases between them. The DNA of the CDR3 is TGTGCCTCCGGTGGACAAGACTCCCTTTTCGAAGAGCAGTACTTC. Protein: CASGGQDSLFEEQYF.

The rearrangement links TRBV5-1 to TRBJ2-5, with D perhaps TRBD1 (6 bases). The CDR3 is 14 residues long. V lost 0 bases, J lost 1 base, and 7 bases lay in between. Germline CDR1 reads SGHRS; CDR2 reads YFSETQ. CDR3 region: CASSLEDSQETQYF. The CDR3 DNA follows: TGCGCCAGCAGCTTGGAGGACAGCCAAGAGACCCAGTACTTC.

In its sample, this clone was seen once. This chain links TRBV7-9 with TRBJ2-3; a weak D match, TRBD2 (7 bases). Germline V gene lookup returns CDR1 SEHNR and CDR2 FQNEAQ (reference sequence). This CDR3 contains 14 residues. V was cut by 10 bases and J by 5 bases, with 19 bases left in between. The CDR3 coding sequence is TGTGCCACCCCTAGGGGGGGGCGCTTAGATACGCAGTATTTT. This gives the protein CATPRGGRLDTQYF.

The rearrangement uses TRBV7-9 and TRBJ2-1, with D possibly matching TRBD2 (6 bases). This CDR3 region has 11 residues. Germline values: CDR1 SEHNR, CDR2 FQNEAQ (reference sequence). The V gene lost 3 bases and the J gene lost 12 bases, with 9 bases spanning the gap. The CDR3 DNA follows: TGTGCCAGCAGCTTTGCGGGGTTGCAGTTCTTC. Translated: CASSFAGLQFF.

Comment on this clone: Other DNA sequences of this sample code for an identical CDR3. V and J are TRBV19 and TRBJ2-7, with a possible D match to TRBD1 (6 bases). Trimming removed 3 bases from V and 4 bases from J, with 7 bases in between. This CDR3 contains 12 residues. Germline lookup yields CDR1 LNHDA and CDR2 SQIVND (reference sequence). The CDR3 is CASSIQGYEQYF. The CDR3, as DNA: TGTGCCAGTAGTATTCAGGGGTACGAGCAGTACTTC.

Remarks on this clone: Within the sample, other DNA sequences also encode this same CDR3. The gene calls are TRBV7-9 and TRBJ1-6, with a tentative D call TRBD1 (6 bases). The CDR3 spans 14 residues. The V and J ends lost 5 bases and 7 bases respectively, with 12 bases between them. The germline V gene has CDR1 SEHNR and CDR2 FQNEAQ (reference sequence). This chain's CDR3 is CASSRGGGNSPLHF. CDR3 DNA: TGTGCCAGCAGCAGAGGGGGGGGGAATTCACCCCTCCACTTT.

This sequence joins TRBV7-2 and TRBJ2-5; tentative D call: TRBD1 (6 bases). Germline CDR1 reads SGHTA; CDR2 reads FQGNSA. V lost 6 bases and J 5 bases, leaving 13 bases between the germline ends. This CDR3 has 13 residues. CDR3 sequence (DNA): TGTGCCAGCAGGCAACAGGGTAGTGAGACCCAGTACTTC. Protein: CASRQQGSETQYF.

As regards this clone: The identical CDR3 is also encoded by other nucleotide sequences in the sample. The gene calls are TRBV6-5 and TRBJ2-7, with D tentatively TRBD1 (6 bases). Trimming left V 6 bases short and J 3 bases short, with 9 bases between. The CDR3 consists of 12 residues. The V gene's germline CDR1 is MNHEY and CDR2 SVGAGI. In nucleotides, the CDR3 is TGTGCCAGCAGAGGACAGAACTACGAGCAGTACTTC. Encoded protein: CASRGQNYEQYF.

The gene calls are TRBV28 and TRBJ2-3; D is undetermined. CDR3 length: 13 amino acids. V lost 2 bases and J 1 base, leaving 4 bases between the germline ends. Per the germline V gene, CDR1 is MDHEN and CDR2 is SYDVKM. The CDR3 DNA is TGTGCCAGCAGTTTAATAGGCACAGATACGCAGTATTTT. It specifies CASSLIGTDTQYF.

This clone came up a few times. The chain employs TRBV5-5 and TRBJ1-5, with 8 bases identical to TRBD1. Germline CDR1 and CDR2: SGHKS and YYEKEE (reference sequence). J was trimmed by 6 bases and V by 4 bases; bases with no gene match: 15. The CDR3 spans 17 residues. For the CDR3, the DNA is TGTGCCAGCAGCGCGCATTCCCAGGGGGCAGGGGGTCAGCCCCAGCATTTT. It yields the protein CASSAHSQGAGGQPQHF.

The rearrangement uses TRBV5-1 and TRBJ2-7; 7 bases are a match to TRBD1. The CDR3 contains 18 residues. Trimming at V came to 0 bases and at J to 2 bases, leaving 14 bases not matched to a gene. Germline loops: CDR1 SGHRS, CDR2 YFSETQ. The CDR3 is CASSLEQGFSLKTYEQYF. Here the CDR3 DNA reads TGCGCCAGCAGCTTGGAACAGGGGTTTTCCCTAAAAACCTACGAGCAGTACTTC.

This chain links TRBV10-3 with TRBJ1-2; D is ambiguous. The germline V and J ends were trimmed by 0 bases and 0 bases, with 11 bases remaining between them. The germline CDR1 and CDR2 sequences are ENHRY and SYGVKD. The CDR3 is made up of 16 amino acids. CDR3 bases: TGTGCCATCAGTGAGTCCCCGGGAGGACCTAACTATGGCTACACCTTC. As protein: CAISESPGGPNYGYTF.

Written as DNA, the CDR3 is TGTGCCAGCAGTACTGACAGGGACCACACTGAAGCTTTCTTT. Residues: CASSTDRDHTEAFF. The gene calls are TRBV6-5 and TRBJ1-1, with 7 bases lining up with TRBD1. In germline, CDR1 is MNHEY, CDR2 SVGAGI. CDR3 size: 14 residues. Trimming at V came to 5 bases and at J to 3 bases, leaving 6 bases not matched to a gene.

The CDR3 loop is CASSRGLAGQETQYF. CDR3 coding DNA: TGCGCCAGCAGCCGTGGACTAGCGGGCCAAGAGACCCAGTACTTC. The chain employs TRBV5-1 and TRBJ2-5; 11 bases fit TRBD2. Germline trimming cut 4 bases from V and 1 base from J; bases unmatched to any gene: 3. The V gene's germline CDR1 is SGHRS and CDR2 YFSETQ. CDR3 length: 15 residues.

The sample holds one count of this clone. The chain uses TRBV18 and TRBJ2-3, with 8 positions matching TRBD2. CDR1 is KGHSH, CDR2 LQKENI, per germline. CDR3 length: 18 amino acids. V was pared by 3 bases and J by 6 bases, with 17 bases of the junction left unmatched. Written as DNA, the CDR3 is TGTGCCAGCTCACCTCCAGGACTAGCTCCACTCCTGGGGGATACGCAGTATTTT. Its translation is CASSPPGLAPLLGDTQYF.